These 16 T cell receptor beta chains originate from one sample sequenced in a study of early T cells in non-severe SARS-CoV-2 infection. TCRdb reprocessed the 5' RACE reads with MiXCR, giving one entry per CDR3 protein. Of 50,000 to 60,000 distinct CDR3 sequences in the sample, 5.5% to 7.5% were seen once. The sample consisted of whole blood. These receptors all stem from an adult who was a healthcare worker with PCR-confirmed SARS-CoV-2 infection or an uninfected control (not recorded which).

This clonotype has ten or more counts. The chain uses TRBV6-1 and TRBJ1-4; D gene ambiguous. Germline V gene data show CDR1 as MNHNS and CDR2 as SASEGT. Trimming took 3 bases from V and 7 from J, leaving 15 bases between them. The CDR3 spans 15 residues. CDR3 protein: CASSEALGYSEKLFF. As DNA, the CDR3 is TGTGCCAGCAGTGAGGCGCTGGGGTATAGTGAAAAACTGTTTTTT.

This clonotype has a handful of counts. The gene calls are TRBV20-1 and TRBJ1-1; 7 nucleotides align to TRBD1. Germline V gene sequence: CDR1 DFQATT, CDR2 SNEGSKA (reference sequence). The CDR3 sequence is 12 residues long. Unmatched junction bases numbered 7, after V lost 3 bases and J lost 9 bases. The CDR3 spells CSASVQTGQAFF. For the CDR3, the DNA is TGCAGTGCTAGCGTCCAGACAGGGCAAGCTTTCTTT.

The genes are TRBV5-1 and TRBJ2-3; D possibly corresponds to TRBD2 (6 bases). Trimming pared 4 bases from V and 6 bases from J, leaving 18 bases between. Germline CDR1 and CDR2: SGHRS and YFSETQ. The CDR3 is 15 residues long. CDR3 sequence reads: CASSPNGLPGDTQYF. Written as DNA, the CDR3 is TGCGCCAGCAGCCCCAACGGACTACCAGGGGATACGCAGTATTTT. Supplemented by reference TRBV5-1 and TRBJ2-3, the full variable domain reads KAGVTQTPRYLIKTRGQQVTLSCSPISGHRSVSWYQQTPGQGLQFLFEYFSETQRNKGNFPGRFSGRQFSNSRSEMNVSTLELGDSALYLCASSPNGLPGDTQYFGPGTRLTVL.

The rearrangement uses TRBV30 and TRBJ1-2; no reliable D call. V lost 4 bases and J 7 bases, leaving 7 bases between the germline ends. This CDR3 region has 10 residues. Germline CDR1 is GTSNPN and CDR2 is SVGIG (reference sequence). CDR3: CAWNRVGYTF. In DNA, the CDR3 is TGTGCCTGGAACCGGGTTGGCTACACCTTC.

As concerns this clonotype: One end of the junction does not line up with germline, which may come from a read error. Here the CDR3 DNA reads TGTGTCAGCAGCTTCGGGGCGAACACCGGGGAGCTGTTTTTT. Protein: CVSSFGANTGELFF. This chain uses TRBV7-6 with TRBJ2-2, with D perhaps matching TRBD2 (5 bases). Looked up from germline, CDR1 is SGHVS and CDR2 is FNYEAQ. The CDR3 totals 14 residues.

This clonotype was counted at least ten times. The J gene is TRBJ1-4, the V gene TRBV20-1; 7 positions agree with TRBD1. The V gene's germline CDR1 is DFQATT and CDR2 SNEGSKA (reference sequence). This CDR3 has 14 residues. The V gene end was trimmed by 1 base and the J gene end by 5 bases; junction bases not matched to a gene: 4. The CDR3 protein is CSARAQGFNEKLFF. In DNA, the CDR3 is TGCAGTGCTAGAGCACAGGGGTTCAATGAAAAACTGTTTTTT.

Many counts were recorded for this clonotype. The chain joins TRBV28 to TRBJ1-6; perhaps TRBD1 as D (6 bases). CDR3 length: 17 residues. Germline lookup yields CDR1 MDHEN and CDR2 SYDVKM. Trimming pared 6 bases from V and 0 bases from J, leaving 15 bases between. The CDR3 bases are TGTGCCAGCAGGTCAGGAGGGGGGGGCTCCTATAATTCACCCCTCCACTTT. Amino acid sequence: CASRSGGGGSYNSPLHF.

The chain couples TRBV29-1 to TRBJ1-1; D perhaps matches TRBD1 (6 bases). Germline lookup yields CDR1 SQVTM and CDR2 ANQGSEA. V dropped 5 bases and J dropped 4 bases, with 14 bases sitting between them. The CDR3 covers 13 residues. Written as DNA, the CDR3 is TGCAGCGTTCAACAGGGCCCTGGCACTGAAGCTTTCTTT. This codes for CSVQQGPGTEAFF.

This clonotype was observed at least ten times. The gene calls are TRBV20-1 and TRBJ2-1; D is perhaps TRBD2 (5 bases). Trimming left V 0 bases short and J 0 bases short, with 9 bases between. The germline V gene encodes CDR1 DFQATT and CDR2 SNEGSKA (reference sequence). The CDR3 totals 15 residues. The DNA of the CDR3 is TGCAGTGCTAGAGATGTAGCGAGCTCCTACAATGAGCAGTTCTTC. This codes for CSARDVASSYNEQFF.

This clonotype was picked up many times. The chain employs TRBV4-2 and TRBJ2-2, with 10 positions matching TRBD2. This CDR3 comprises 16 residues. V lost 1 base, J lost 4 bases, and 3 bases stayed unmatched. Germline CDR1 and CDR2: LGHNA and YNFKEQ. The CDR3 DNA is TGTGCCAGCAGCCAAGCAGCGGGGGGGCCCACCGGGGAGCTGTTTTTT. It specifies CASSQAAGGPTGELFF.

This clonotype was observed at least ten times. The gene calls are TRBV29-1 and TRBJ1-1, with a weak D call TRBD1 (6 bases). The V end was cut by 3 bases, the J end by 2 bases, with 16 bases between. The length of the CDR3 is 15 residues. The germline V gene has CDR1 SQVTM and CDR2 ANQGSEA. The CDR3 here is CSVELWGPTNTEAFF. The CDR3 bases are TGCAGCGTTGAGCTGTGGGGGCCGACAAACACTGAAGCTTTCTTT.

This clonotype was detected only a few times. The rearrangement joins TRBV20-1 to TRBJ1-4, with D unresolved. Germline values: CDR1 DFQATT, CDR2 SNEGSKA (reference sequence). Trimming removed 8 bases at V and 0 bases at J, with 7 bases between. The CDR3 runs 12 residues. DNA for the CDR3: TGCAGTACCCGTGCAACTAATGAAAAACTGTTTTTT. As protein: CSTRATNEKLFF.

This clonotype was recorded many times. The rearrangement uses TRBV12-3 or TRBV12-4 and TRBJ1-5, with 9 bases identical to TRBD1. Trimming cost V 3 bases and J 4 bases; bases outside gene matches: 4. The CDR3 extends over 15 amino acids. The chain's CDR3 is CASSFQQGANQPQHF. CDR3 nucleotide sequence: TGTGCCAGCAGTTTCCAACAGGGGGCGAATCAGCCCCAGCATTTT.

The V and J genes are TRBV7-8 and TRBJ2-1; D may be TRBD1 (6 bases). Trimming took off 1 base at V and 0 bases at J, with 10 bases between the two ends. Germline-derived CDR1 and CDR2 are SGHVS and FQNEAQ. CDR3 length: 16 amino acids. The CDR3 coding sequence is TGTGCCAGCAGCTTAGTGGGGGCGGGCTCCTACAATGAGCAGTTCTTC. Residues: CASSLVGAGSYNEQFF.

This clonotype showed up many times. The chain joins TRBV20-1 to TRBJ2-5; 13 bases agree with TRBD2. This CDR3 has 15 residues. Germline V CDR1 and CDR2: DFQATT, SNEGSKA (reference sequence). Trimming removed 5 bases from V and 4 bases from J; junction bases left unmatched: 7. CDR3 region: CSASSGLAGRETQYF. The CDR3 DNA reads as TGCAGTGCTTCTTCGGGACTAGCGGGGCGAGAGACCCAGTACTTC.

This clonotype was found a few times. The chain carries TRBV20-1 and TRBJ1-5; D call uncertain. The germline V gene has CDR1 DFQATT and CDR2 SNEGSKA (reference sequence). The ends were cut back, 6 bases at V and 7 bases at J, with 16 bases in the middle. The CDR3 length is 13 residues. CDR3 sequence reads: CSARSGSGQPQHF. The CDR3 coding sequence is TGCAGTGCAAGGTCGGGGAGTGGACAGCCCCAGCATTTT.